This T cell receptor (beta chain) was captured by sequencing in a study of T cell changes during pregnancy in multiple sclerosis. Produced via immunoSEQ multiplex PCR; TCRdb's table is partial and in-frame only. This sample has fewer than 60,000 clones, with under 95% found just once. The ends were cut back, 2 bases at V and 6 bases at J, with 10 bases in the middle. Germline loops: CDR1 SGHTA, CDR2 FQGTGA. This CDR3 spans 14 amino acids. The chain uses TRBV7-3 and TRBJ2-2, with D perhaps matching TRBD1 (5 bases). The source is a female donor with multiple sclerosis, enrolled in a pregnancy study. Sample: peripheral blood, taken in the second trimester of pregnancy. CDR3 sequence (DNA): TGTGCCAGCAGCTTACAGGGATCGGCCGGGGAGCTGTTTTTT. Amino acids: CASSLQGSAGELFF.